This TCR beta chain was recovered during a study of human T cells and chemical hapten exposure listed by TCRdb under 2021. In the study overall: For sensitization, 2% DPC in acetone was applied to a 2 cm by 2 cm area of upper inner arm skin. Patients additionally received weekly therapeutic DPC doses to the scalp throughout the roughly 25-week study period. Patch testing was performed on the upper back with Finn chambers containing 0.01% DPC, and the patch tests were scored after 6 days according to International Contact Dermatitis Research Group standards. Alopecia areata with under or over 50% scalp involvement, alopecia totalis and alopecia universalis were represented in the patient cohort, which was mostly female. Libraries were pooled for sequencing, and variation in per-sample TCR yields was attributed mainly to small differences in library volumes within the pool. This study followed changes in the peripheral blood TCR repertoire in vivo during primary and secondary sensitization of alopecia patients to the hapten diphenylcyclopropenone (DPC). Patient blood was sampled pre-sensitization (week 0) and at 2, 6 and about 24 weeks after DPC sensitization. For TCR sequencing, blood came from about 28 alopecia patients at anywhere from one to four time points (pre-sensitization, 2, 6 and 24 weeks).

Preparation of the library involved RACE. Sequenced on a NextSeq 500. During library preparation, unique molecular identifiers were attached to individual cDNA molecules so that TCRs could be counted in a quantitative, reproducible way. Each blood RNA sample was used to sequence both TCR alpha and TCR beta chains. Under the source paper's analysis protocol: A median of about 100,000 TCRs per sample was observed, with a range of roughly 23,224 to 750,000. The Decombinator software suite was used to annotate the V, J and CDR3 of the TCR reads. To make PS versus PT1 abundance plots, every sample was subsampled to the same number of TCRs (28,000). Expanded TCRs were defined as absent before sensitization and observed at least eight times at the 2-week time point. Using fastp at Q25 and MiXCR, TCRdb reprocessed the public reads and kept productive beta chains. CDR3 protein duplicates are merged, each entry listing the most common genes and DNA. TCRdb's processing, not the study's, gives the V and J calls here. The sample table lists a few hundred thousand distinct CDR3 sequences, 7.5% to 8% of them with a count of one. Less than 1.5% of the sample is held by the ten biggest clonotypes.

What the study reported, not specific to this receptor: Alopecia, a presumed autoimmune disease, was present in all patients, so the immune response of the patients might differ from that of healthy individuals. The number of PT1 expanded TCRs positively correlated with patch test score, significant at thresholds 8, 16 and 32 but not 4. Significantly more large CDR3 similarity clusters were formed by expanded TCRs than by pre-sensitization or healthy control sets, consistent with antigen-driven responses. DPC sensitization did not change how many TCRs were above 1 in 1000 frequency, and no evidence was found of alterations in global repertoire structure. After repeated subsampling, changes were observed in the strength of the expansion versus patch-test correlation and in the threshold at which the correlation became significant.

The germline V gene sets CDR1 to MNHEY and CDR2 to SVGEGT. Deletion took 6 bases off V and 0 bases off J, with a span of 9 bases between the germline ends. The CDR3 sequence holds 14 residues, the cysteine and phenylalanine included. Left in the record is the CDR3 DNA by itself, 42 bases read in frame from the first base. With respect to this clonotype: There is no known antigen for this receptor. The record has no base qualities; no much larger clone is one base away.

This sample's time point label indicates: pre-sensitization, week 0. This sample's treatment or condition label indicates: therapeutic diphenylcyclopropenone sensitization with weekly scalp DPC. At each patch-test visit, blood was drawn before the patch test was applied. Patients were eligible if aged 18 to 70, diagnosed with alopecia and judged suitable for DPC therapy, and pregnant patients were excluded. Total RNA was extracted from unfractionated whole blood that had been collected in Tempus Blood RNA tubes. The sequence joins TRBV6-2 or TRBV6-3 to TRBJ2-1; the D call could be TRBD1 or TRBD2, with each sharing 6 bases. This clonotype originated in a young man with alopecia areata. Some clones in this sample may be carry-over from other donors' samples. Sequencing used whole blood, obtained in connection with sensitization to the hapten diphenylcyclopropenone (DPC). The nucleotide sequence is given as TGTGCCAGCAGCCGGGGGCCCTCCTACAATGAGCAGTTCTTC. Its amino acids are CASSRGPSYNEQFF.